This T cell receptor beta chain was sequenced in a study of monozygotic twins with inflammatory bowel disease. Study results and limitations: With inverse Simpson as the measure, TCRbeta diversity was lower in IBD patients than in healthy co-twins. The analysis failed to separate different T cell subtypes. Support was absent for any single strong signal or clonotype linked to IBD.

Germline V gene sequence: CDR1 KGHSH, CDR2 LQKENI. CDR3 length equals 15 residues. TCRdb reprocessed the 5' RACE reads and stores each CDR3 protein as one record, lacking DNA. The sample has more than 300,000 distinct CDR3 sequences; the top ten hold around 2.6%. As concerns this clonotype: Its specificity is unknown.

The V and J genes are TRBV18 and TRBJ2-5. This clonotype originated in a human donor with ulcerative colitis or Crohn's disease, or a healthy co-twin of an affected twin (not recorded which). Sequences were obtained from blood. This chain's CDR3 is CASSPASLTQETQYF.